The 2 T cell receptor beta chains presented below share a single source sample, sequenced in a study of T-cell memory formation after mild COVID-19 (dated by TCRdb to the early 2020s). The library came from 5' RACE. The sample was run on an Illumina NovaSeq 6000. TCRdb applied fastp at Q25 and MiXCR to the public reads, then kept only in-frame beta chains. Entries that share a CDR3 protein sequence are merged under the most common genes and DNA. The sample table records about 320,000 distinct CDR3 sequences; roughly an eighth of these occur just once. The leading ten clones occupy about 21% of the sample. Source material: PBMCs or a T cell subset sorted from them (not recorded which). Every receptor here comes from a man aged 18 to 30 who had mild COVID-19 (a few samples of this study predate the infection). The sample titles of this study are shuffled in the database, so cell type and time point are left out; the donor was told from shared clones.

This clonotype came up a few times. V usage is TRBV10-3 and J usage is TRBJ2-1; D possibly corresponds to TRBD1 (6 bases). The CDR3 consists of 16 residues. Trimming shortened V by 6 bases and J by 3 bases, and 18 bases separated the two germline ends. Per the germline V gene, CDR1 is ENHRY and CDR2 is SYGVKD. CDR3 amino acids: CAISGPEGEFYNEQFF. The CDR3 bases are TGTGCCATCAGCGGTCCTGAGGGGGAATTCTACAATGAGCAGTTCTTC.

The sample holds a few counts of this clonotype. CDR3 in amino acids: CASSVGLQETQYF. Written as DNA, the CDR3 is TGTGCCAGCAGCGTCGGGTTACAAGAGACCCAGTACTTC. This sequence joins TRBV9 and TRBJ2-5; D gene ambiguous. The germline CDR1 and CDR2 sequences are SGDLS and YYNGEE. The CDR3 runs to 13 residues. Trimming cost V 2 bases and J 2 bases, with 7 bases left between them.